One and the same sample provided the 4 T cell receptor beta chains below, sequenced in a study of human T cells and chemical hapten exposure. MiXCR was run by TCRdb on the RACE reads, yielding one entry per CDR3 protein. The sample consists of tens of thousands of distinct CDR3 sequences, around a tenth of them appearing once. As for time point: patch test 2, 6 weeks after DPC sensitization. As for treatment: therapeutic diphenylcyclopropenone sensitization with weekly scalp DPC. The sequencing used whole blood, collected in connection with sensitization to the hapten diphenylcyclopropenone (DPC). These receptors were collected from a woman between 50 and 59 years old with alopecia areata. Some clones in this sample may be carry-over from other donors' samples.

V usage is TRBV27 and J usage is TRBJ2-7; D not certain. The CDR3 sequence is 14 residues long. The germline V gene encodes CDR1 MNHEY and CDR2 SMNVEV (reference sequence). The ends were cut back, 3 bases at V and 0 bases at J, with 9 bases in the middle. CDR3 in DNA: TGTGCCAGCAGTTTGACTCTAACCTCCTACGAGCAGTACTTC. Amino acid sequence: CASSLTLTSYEQYF.

This clonotype has ten or more counts. The genes are TRBV2 and TRBJ1-5; D is unresolved. Trimming shortened V by 1 base and J by 8 bases, and 15 bases separated the two germline ends. In germline, CDR1 is SNHLY, CDR2 FYNNEI. The CDR3 covers 15 residues. The CDR3 is CASSEEGLFLEPQHF. The CDR3 coding sequence is TGTGCCAGCAGTGAAGAGGGCCTCTTTTTGGAGCCCCAGCATTTT.

As regards this clonotype: A much bigger clone sits one base away, suggesting this may be a read error. Because it lacks the conserved phenylalanine or tryptophan at the end, this CDR3 is likely a read error. The chain is built from TRBV10-2 and TRBJ2-7; D unresolved. With 8 bases removed from V and 0 bases from J, the gap between germline ends came to 8 bases. Germline V gene sequence: CDR1 WSHSY, CDR2 SAAADI. The CDR3 loop spans 12 amino acids. This chain's CDR3 is CASLTVSYEQYY. CDR3 bases: TGCGCCAGCCTGACTGTCTCCTACGAGCAGTACTAC.

The chain couples TRBV7-9 to TRBJ2-1; weak D call: TRBD2 (7 bases). Trimming left V 5 bases short and J 11 bases short, with 16 bases between. Germline V lookup: CDR1 SEHNR, CDR2 FQNEAQ (reference sequence). This CDR3 has 13 amino acids. CDR3 sequence reads: CASSLDQRDKQFF. The CDR3 DNA follows: TGTGCCAGCAGCCTAGACCAGCGGGACAAGCAGTTCTTC.